A single sample is the source of the 28 T cell receptor beta chains below, sequenced in a study of T cell changes during pregnancy in multiple sclerosis. Repertoires were generated with immunoSEQ multiplex PCR, while TCRdb's copy carries only in-frame clones and drops some. This sample has about 75,000 clones, with around 90% found just once. The sample was peripheral blood, taken in the first trimester of pregnancy. These receptors all stem from a female donor in good health, enrolled as a control in a pregnancy study.

The chain couples TRBV14 to TRBJ2-2, with D unresolved. V dropped 2 bases and J dropped 7 bases, with 5 bases sitting between them. In germline, CDR1 is SGHDN, CDR2 FVKESK. This CDR3 is 12 amino acids long. The CDR3 sequence is CASSQFNGELFF. CDR3 nucleotides: TGTGCCAGCAGCCAATTTAACGGGGAGCTGTTTTTT.

The chain carries TRBV19 and TRBJ2-7; TRBD2 might be the D (5 bases). The CDR3 totals 15 residues. CDR1 is LNHDA, CDR2 SQIVND, per germline (reference sequence). V lost 1 base and J lost 7, with 17 bases in between. CDR3 nucleotide sequence: TGTGCCAGTAGTATAGCGGACGGGAAGTACGGAGAGCAGTACTTC. Its protein is CASSIADGKYGEQYF.

Concerning this clone itself: One end of the junction does not line up with germline, which may come from a read error. The rearrangement links TRBV11-3 to TRBJ2-6; the D gene is possibly TRBD1 (5 bases). The germline V gene has CDR1 SGHNT and CDR2 YENEEA. There are 17 residues in the CDR3. This chain's CDR3 is CASGDVGAISGANILTF. In DNA form, the CDR3 reads TGTGCCAGCGGAGACGTTGGGGCGATCTCTGGGGCCAACATCCTGACTTTC. The variable domain in full, completed from reference TRBV11-3 and TRBJ2-6, reads EAGVVQSPRYKIIEKKQPVAFWCNPISGHNTLYWYLQNLGQGPELLIRYENEEAVDDSQLPKDRFSAERLKGVDSTLKIQPAELGDSAVYLCASGDVGAISGANILTFGAGSRLTVL.

This chain links TRBV7-9 with TRBJ1-5, with 9 bases lining up with TRBD1. Germline V gives CDR1 SEHNR, CDR2 FQNEAQ (reference sequence). The CDR3 runs 14 residues. V was pared by 5 bases and J by 7 bases, with 6 bases of the junction left unmatched. The CDR3 DNA reads TGTGCCAGCAGCGGGACAGGGTCTTGGCAGCCCCAGCATTTT. Translated: CASSGTGSWQPQHF.

The chain couples TRBV15 to TRBJ1-1; TRBD1 agrees at 9 bases. The CDR3 has 16 residues. CDR1 is LNHNV, CDR2 YYDKDF, per germline (reference sequence). V dropped 2 bases and J dropped 11; count of bases not matched to a gene: 15. The CDR3 loop is CATSRHGRGQGLQAFF. The CDR3 DNA is TGTGCCACCAGCAGACACGGTAGGGGACAGGGACTACAGGCTTTCTTT.

The rearrangement joins TRBV2 to TRBJ2-5, with D unresolved. V gave up 5 bases and J gave up 5 bases, with 12 bases separating them. This CDR3 spans 13 amino acids. Germline CDR1 and CDR2: SNHLY and FYNNEI. As DNA, the CDR3 is TGTGCCAGCAGTTTGACGACTTGGGAGACCCAGTACTTC. Its protein is CASSLTTWETQYF.

This clone was recorded once. The CDR3 reads CATGRRSSGANVLTF. The CDR3 region has the DNA TGTGCCACGGGGCGGCGGAGCTCTGGGGCCAACGTCCTGACTTTC. This chain connects TRBV15 to TRBJ2-6; D is possibly TRBD1 (5 bases). The germline V and J ends were trimmed by 9 bases and 0 bases, with 12 bases remaining between them. Germline lookup yields CDR1 LNHNV and CDR2 YYDKDF (reference sequence). This CDR3 spans 15 amino acids. Using reference TRBV15 and TRBJ2-6 for the parts outside the CDR3, the full variable domain is DAMVIQNPRYQVTQFGKPVTLSCSQTLNHNVMYWYQQKSSQAPKLLFHYYDKDFNNEADTPDNFQSRRPNTSFCFLDIRSPGLGDTAMYLCATGRRSSGANVLTFGAGSRLTVL.

This chain uses TRBV19 with TRBJ2-5, with 13 bases matching TRBD2. The length of the CDR3 is 14 residues. J gave up 6 bases and V 5 bases, and 3 bases lay outside the gene matches. Per the germline V gene, CDR1 is LNHDA and CDR2 is SQIVND (reference sequence). The CDR3 loop reads CASSAGLAGQTQYF. CDR3 DNA sequence: TGTGCCAGTAGTGCGGGACTAGCGGGGCAGACCCAGTACTTC.

This chain uses TRBV29-1 with TRBJ1-4, with 9 positions matching TRBD1. Germline CDR1 and CDR2: SQVTM and ANQGSEA. The CDR3 loop spans 14 amino acids. The V segment lost 4 bases and the J segment 3 bases; nucleotides outside the gene matches: 3. In nucleotides, the CDR3 is TGCAGCGTTGCCACAGGGGGCGCTAATGAAAAACTGTTTTTT. Its protein is CSVATGGANEKLFF.

This clone was seen once. The chain carries TRBV27 and TRBJ2-7; weak D call: TRBD2 (5 bases). The CDR3 sequence is 13 residues long. CDR1 and CDR2 from the germline V gene are MNHEY and SMNVEV (reference sequence). Trimming shortened V by 4 bases and J by 0 bases, and 7 bases separated the two germline ends. The CDR3 here is CASSSGSSYEQYF. CDR3 coding DNA: TGTGCCAGCAGTTCGGGATCCTCCTACGAGCAGTACTTC.

The chain employs TRBV9 and TRBJ2-3, with 12 positions matching TRBD2. After removal of 0 bases from V and 4 bases from J, the junction contained 6 bases not matched to a gene. Germline loops: CDR1 SGDLS, CDR2 YYNGEE. The CDR3 runs 17 residues. CDR3 DNA sequence: TGTGCCAGCAGCGTAGTGGCTAGCGGGAGGGGGTCAGATACGCAGTATTTT. Amino acid sequence: CASSVVASGRGSDTQYF.

The genes are TRBV19 and TRBJ2-3; D perhaps matches TRBD2 (6 bases). V dropped 1 base and J dropped 0 bases, with 14 bases sitting between them. Per germline, CDR1 LNHDA and CDR2 SQIVND (reference sequence). The CDR3 spans 17 residues. CDR3 in DNA: TGTGCCAGTAGTATAGGTTCCGGCGGGATGAGCACAGATACGCAGTATTTT. It specifies CASSIGSGGMSTDTQYF. Looking up the rest from reference TRBV19 and TRBJ2-3 gives the full variable domain: DGGITQSPKYLFRKEGQNVTLSCEQNLNHDAMYWYRQDPGQGLRLIYYSQIVNDFQKGDIAEGYSVSREKKESFPLTVTSAQKNPTAFYLCASSIGSGGMSTDTQYFGPGTRLTVL.

In its sample, this clone was seen once. The J gene is TRBJ1-1, the V gene TRBV28; D gene ambiguous. The length of the CDR3 is 13 residues. V lost 3 bases and J lost 1, with 6 bases in between. Germline-derived CDR1 and CDR2 are MDHEN and SYDVKM. The CDR3 region has the DNA TGTGCCAGCAGTTTTGCAGGGAACACTGAAGCTTTCTTT. This encodes CASSFAGNTEAFF. The full variable domain, rest sourced from reference TRBV28 and TRBJ1-1, is DVKVTQSSRYLVKRTGEKVFLECVQDMDHENMFWYRQDPGLGLRLIYFSYDVKMKEKGDIPEGYSVSREKKERFSLILESASTNQTSMYLCASSFAGNTEAFFGQGTRLTVV.

The rearrangement joins TRBV7-2 to TRBJ1-1; a possible D gene is TRBD1 (5 bases). Germline V CDR1 and CDR2: SGHTA, FQGNSA. This CDR3 spans 14 amino acids. Trimming removed 5 bases at V and 4 bases at J, with 14 bases between. In DNA, the CDR3 is TGTGCCAGCAGCCCTGGGGGGGGGTTCACTGAAGCTTTCTTT. This sequence encodes CASSPGGGFTEAFF.

This chain links TRBV5-1 with TRBJ1-1; the match to TRBD1 covers 7 bases. V shed 1 base and J 6 bases; nucleotides not matched to a gene: 0. CDR1 is SGHRS and CDR2 is YFSETQ in the germline V gene. The CDR3 consists of 12 residues. The CDR3 DNA reads as TGCGCCAGCAGCTTGCAGGGGGCTGAAGCTTTCTTT. Its protein is CASSLQGAEAFF.

The chain employs TRBV7-6 and TRBJ2-1; 8 bases line up with TRBD2. J lost 8 bases, V lost 0 bases, and 3 bases had no gene match. CDR1 and CDR2 from the germline V gene are SGHVS and FNYEAQ. The CDR3 totals 14 residues. DNA for the CDR3: TGTGCCAGCAGCTTAGCAAGCGGGGGAGATGAGCAGTTCTTC. It translates to CASSLASGGDEQFF. The full variable domain, rest sourced from reference TRBV7-6 and TRBJ2-1, is GAGVSQSPRYKVTKRGQDVALRCDPISGHVSLYWYRQALGQGPEFLTYFNYEAQQDKSGLPNDRFSAERPEGSISTLTIQRTEQRDSAMYRCASSLASGGDEQFFGPGTRLTVL.

The J gene is TRBJ1-5, the V gene TRBV4-1; 7 bases agree with TRBD1. V lost 0 bases, J lost 0 bases, and 5 bases stayed unmatched. CDR1 MGHRA and CDR2 YSYEKL come from the germline V gene. The CDR3 sequence is 17 residues long. The CDR3 DNA sequence: TGCGCCAGCAGCCAAGATCGGGGGACAGTTAGCAATCAGCCCCAGCATTTT. It yields the protein CASSQDRGTVSNQPQHF.

The rearrangement links TRBV4-1 to TRBJ2-5, with 11 bases aligning to TRBD2. Losses at the gene ends were 1 base for V and 4 bases for J; bases not matched to a gene: 5. Germline values: CDR1 MGHRA, CDR2 YSYEKL. CDR3 size: 16 residues. This CDR3 reads CASSQGLTSGVETQYF. The CDR3 coding sequence is TGCGCCAGCAGCCAAGGCTTGACTAGCGGGGTAGAGACCCAGTACTTC.

This chain uses TRBV5-4 with TRBJ2-7; 9 positions match TRBD2. V was clipped by 0 bases and J by 1 base; unmatched bases: 8. This CDR3 is 17 amino acids long. CDR1 SGHNT and CDR2 YYREEE come from the germline V gene (reference sequence). CDR3 bases: TGTGCCAGCAGCTTGGGGGTAGCGGGGGCCCTATCCTACGAGCAGTACTTC. It translates to CASSLGVAGALSYEQYF.

The chain uses TRBV6-6 and TRBJ1-3, with 8 nucleotides matching TRBD1. This CDR3 region has 14 residues. Germline CDR1 is MNHNY and CDR2 is SVGAGI (reference sequence). The trim removed 7 bases at V and 0 bases at J, leaving 2 bases unmatched. CDR3 in amino acids: CASTDRGSGNTIYF. The CDR3 DNA is TGTGCCAGCACCGACAGGGGCTCTGGAAACACCATATATTTT.

The chain employs TRBV7-2 and TRBJ1-5; 9 bases line up with TRBD1. This CDR3 has 14 residues. V shed 5 bases, J shed 4 bases, and the junction held 3 bases outside the gene matches. Per germline, CDR1 SGHTA and CDR2 FQGNSA. CDR3 coding DNA: TGTGCCAGCAGCGCCGGGACAGGGAATCAGCCCCAGCATTTT. As protein: CASSAGTGNQPQHF.

This clone was observed a few times. The J gene is TRBJ2-5, the V gene TRBV27; D is possibly TRBD1 (6 bases). Germline V CDR1 and CDR2: MNHEY, SMNVEV (reference sequence). V lost 6 bases and J 1 base, leaving 9 bases between the germline ends. The CDR3 sequence is 13 residues long. The CDR3 coding sequence is TGTGCCAGCAGGGGACACCTCCAAGAGACCCAGTACTTC. Amino acid sequence: CASRGHLQETQYF.

The J gene is TRBJ2-7, the V gene TRBV6-5; TRBD2 is a possible D gene (5 bases). V lost 0 bases, J lost 3 bases, and 12 bases lay in between. The CDR3 has 15 amino acids. Germline lookup yields CDR1 MNHEY and CDR2 SVGAGI. The CDR3 bases are TGTGCCAGCAGTTACTCATCTCCTGCGGGCTACGAGCAGTACTTC. Translated: CASSYSSPAGYEQYF.

Worth noting for this clone: The junction does not match germline at one end; this may be a read error. In DNA, the CDR3 is TGTGCTAGCAGCTTAGAATATGGTCCAGGGTGGGAGACCCAGTACTTC. Translation gives CASSLEYGPGWETQYF. V is TRBV7-7 and J is TRBJ2-5; a weak D match, TRBD1 (5 bases). Looked up from germline, CDR1 is SSHAT and CDR2 is FNYEAQ (reference sequence). The CDR3 has 16 amino acids.

On this clone itself: The germline gene is not matched at one end of the junction; a read error may be the cause. This chain links TRBV14 with TRBJ1-2, with D unclear. Germline lookup yields CDR1 SGHDN and CDR2 FVKESK. The CDR3 is made up of 12 amino acids. CDR3 residues: CASSHERYDYTF. Written as DNA, the CDR3 is TGTGCCAGCAGCCATGAGAGGTATGACTACACCTTC.

This chain connects TRBV7-6 to TRBJ2-4; no clear D. V dropped 1 base and J dropped 3 bases, with 7 bases sitting between them. The CDR3 extends over 14 amino acids. The germline gives CDR1 SGHVS, CDR2 FNYEAQ. Here the CDR3 DNA reads TGTGCCAGCAGCTTAGATGGCAGCAAAAACATTCAGTACTTC. Translated: CASSLDGSKNIQYF.

The chain is built from TRBV6-5 and TRBJ2-1; D is ambiguous. This CDR3 has 11 amino acids. Trimming removed 6 bases at V and 4 bases at J, with 4 bases between. Germline CDR1 reads MNHEY; CDR2 reads SVGAGI. The chain's CDR3 is CASSQYNEQFF. The CDR3 DNA reads as TGTGCCAGCAGCCAATACAATGAGCAGTTCTTC.

The chain links TRBV7-2 to TRBJ2-1; possible D gene TRBD1, 6 bases. CDR3 length equals 14 residues. Between the trimmed V and J ends, which lost 3 bases and 5 bases, there was a span of 11 bases. Germline CDR1 SGHTA, CDR2 FQGNSA. The CDR3 reads CASSFLGQNNEQFF. CDR3 in DNA: TGTGCCAGCAGCTTCTTGGGACAAAACAATGAGCAGTTCTTC.